The rows below give T cell receptor beta chains drawn from one sample of a study of blood T cell repertoires in COVID-19. Generated by immunoSEQ multiplex PCR, the TCRdb table keeps only in-frame clones and is missing some. Of about 240,000 clones listed, 83% are singletons. Specimen: peripheral blood. These receptors were taken from a human donor in a cohort sampled during active COVID-19. Both conserved end residues are part of each CDR3. A D gene is named only where the DNA matches it firmly. Clone size is given for some rows only: seen once, a few or many times, or a class if the clone is expanded.

J gene | D gene | clone size | V gene | CDR3 protein | CDR3 DNA
TRBJ2-6 | NA | NA | TRBV6-4 | CASSQWRASGANVLTF | TGTGCCAGCAGTCAGTGGAGGGCCTCTGGGGCCAACGTCCTGACTTTC
TRBJ2-6 | TRBD1 | NA | TRBV9 | CASSTTGGTGANVLTF | TGTGCCAGCAGCACGACAGGGGGAACTGGGGCCAACGTCCTGACTTTC
TRBJ2-7 | NA | NA | TRBV5-1 | CASSLGTAGAAYEQYF | TGCGCCAGCAGCTTGGGCACGGCGGGGGCTGCCTACGAGCAGTACTTC
TRBJ2-1 | TRBD2 | NA | TRBV10-1 | CASSETGGMKQFF | TGCGCCAGCAGTGAAACGGGGGGGATGAAGCAGTTCTTC
TRBJ1-5 | NA | NA | TRBV7-2 | CASSLFPSAGNIQHF | TGTGCCAGCAGCTTATTCCCCTCGGCAGGGAACATCCAGCATTTT
TRBJ2-1 | TRBD1 | few | TRBV13 | CASSITGGFENEQFF | TGTGCCAGCAGCATCACAGGGGGCTTTGAGAATGAGCAGTTCTTC
TRBJ2-7 | TRBD2 | NA | TRBV6-5 | CASSSLAGGREQYF | TGTGCCAGCAGTTCCTTAGCGGGGGGGCGGGAGCAGTACTTC
TRBJ2-5 | TRBD1 | NA | TRBV11-2 | CASSSGQGWGETQYF | TGTGCCAGCAGCTCAGGACAGGGGTGGGGGGAGACCCAGTACTTC
TRBJ2-5 | NA | NA | TRBV5-6 | CASSLGPQETQYF | TGTGCCAGCAGCTTGGGTCCACAAGAGACCCAGTACTTC
TRBJ2-7 | TRBD1 | NA | TRBV19 | CASSIVGTDTYEQYF | TGTGCCAGTAGTATAGTCGGGACAGATACCTACGAGCAGTACTTC
TRBJ2-5 | NA | NA | TRBV30 | CAWSPAQGRGETQYF | TGTGCCTGGAGCCCAGCCCAGGGGAGGGGAGAGACCCAGTACTTC
TRBJ1-1 | NA | NA | TRBV28 | CASSGGKQYMNTEAFF | TGTGCCAGCAGTGGGGGGAAACAGTACATGAACACTGAAGCTTTCTTT
TRBJ1-5 | NA | NA | TRBV4-1 | CASSRSEGGVFNQPQHF | TGCGCCAGCAGCCGATCGGAAGGGGGGGTATTCAATCAGCCCCAGCATTTT
TRBJ1-6 | NA | NA | TRBV28 | CASSGGPDNSPLHF | TGTGCCAGCAGTGGGGGCCCCGATAATTCACCCCTCCACTTT
TRBJ2-5 | NA | NA | TRBV5-1 | CASSLGTPQETQYF | TGCGCCAGCAGCTTGGGGACACCGCAAGAGACCCAGTACTTC
TRBJ2-3 | NA | NA | TRBV6-5 | CASSPGADTQYF | TGTGCCAGCAGCCCGGGGGCAGATACGCAGTATTTT
TRBJ1-1 | NA | NA | TRBV28 | CASSHLGALAFF | TGTGCCAGCAGTCACTTAGGGGCGTTGGCTTTCTTT
TRBJ2-2 | TRBD1 | NA | TRBV19 | CASSPTGLTGELFF | TGTGCCAGTAGTCCGACAGGGCTCACCGGGGAGCTGTTTTTT
TRBJ1-1 | NA | NA | TRBV6-4 | CASSDSGGGNTEAFF | TGTGCCAGCAGTGACTCGGGAGGGGGGAACACTGAAGCTTTCTTT
TRBJ1-5 | TRBD1 | NA | TRBV5-5 | CASSLEGQGGQPQHF | TGTGCCAGCAGCTTGGAGGGACAGGGTGGGCAGCCCCAGCATTTT
TRBJ2-1 | NA | NA | TRBV28 | CASSLYTGDNEQFF | TGTGCCAGCAGTTTGTATACCGGAGACAATGAGCAGTTCTTC
TRBJ1-1 | NA | NA | TRBV7-9 | CASSLVGWNTEAFF | TGTGCCAGCAGCTTAGTGGGCTGGAACACTGAAGCTTTCTTT
TRBJ2-3 | TRBD2 | NA | TRBV3-1/TRBV3-2 | CASSLPTLAGGDTQYF | TGTGCCAGCAGCCTTCCCACTCTAGCGGGAGGGGATACGCAGTATTTT
TRBJ2-3 | NA | NA | TRBV27 | CASSLSPRSTDTQYF | TGTGCCAGCAGTTTATCGCCGCGGAGCACAGATACGCAGTATTTT
TRBJ2-1 | TRBD2 | NA | TRBV18 | CASSPEQTGRLAGPSNEQFF | TGTGCCAGCTCACCTGAACAGACAGGGCGACTAGCGGGACCCTCCAATGAGCAGTTCTTC
TRBJ1-2 | NA | NA | TRBV7-2 | CASTSLRFNYGYTF | TGTGCCAGCACCTCACTCAGGTTCAACTATGGCTACACCTTC
TRBJ1-1 | NA | NA | TRBV5-4 | CASSLAQTGLEAFF | TGTGCCAGCAGCTTGGCCCAAACAGGGCTCGAAGCTTTCTTT
TRBJ2-1 | TRBD1 | NA | TRBV6-5 | CASSSLLGTGGNEQFF | TGTGCCAGCAGTTCCTTATTAGGGACAGGGGGCAATGAGCAGTTCTTC
TRBJ1-1 | TRBD1 | NA | TRBV19 | CASSIDRSSWGQERKGDTEAFF | TGTGCCAGTAGTATAGATCGATCATCCTGGGGACAGGAGAGAAAGGGTGACACTGAAGCTTTCTTT
TRBJ2-7 | NA | NA | TRBV7-9 | CASSLEQSYEQYF | TGTGCCAGCAGCTTAGAACAGTCGTACGAGCAGTACTTC
TRBJ2-1 | NA | NA | TRBV5-1 | CASSFRATGAYNEQFF | TGCGCCAGCAGCTTCAGGGCCACTGGCGCTTACAATGAGCAGTTCTTC
TRBJ2-7 | NA | NA | TRBV7-9 | CASSLLSSEQYF | TGTGCCAGCAGCTTATTATCGTCGGAGCAGTACTTC
TRBJ2-1 | TRBD1 | NA | TRBV5-6 | CASSLQGAYGYNEQFF | TGTGCCAGCAGCTTGCAGGGGGCATATGGCTACAATGAGCAGTTCTTC
TRBJ1-2 | NA | few | TRBV7-6 | CASSLNGYGYTF | TGTGCCAGCAGCTTAAACGGGTATGGCTACACCTTC
TRBJ2-7 | TRBD2 | many | TRBV4-1 | CASSQGHGGSSYEQYF | TGCGCCAGCAGCCAAGGGCACGGGGGGAGCTCCTACGAGCAGTACTTC
TRBJ2-3 | NA | NA | TRBV27 | CASSLEGRAGTATDTQYF | TGTGCCAGCAGTTTGGAGGGTCGTGCCGGGACAGCCACAGATACGCAGTATTTT
TRBJ1-2 | NA | once | TRBV4-1 | CASSTRTDLYGYTF | TGCGCCAGCAGCACTCGGACAGACCTCTATGGCTACACCTTC
TRBJ2-5 | NA | once | TRBV7-6 | CASSLGAGEETQYF | TGTGCCAGCAGCTTAGGGGCAGGGGAAGAGACCCAGTACTTC
TRBJ2-1 | NA | once | TRBV14 | CASSQYNSYNEQFF | TGTGCCAGCAGCCAATACAACTCCTACAATGAGCAGTTCTTC
TRBJ2-7 | TRBD1 | NA | TRBV15 | CATSRERQGRNSEQYF | TGTGCCACCAGCAGAGAAAGACAGGGGCGGAACTCCGAGCAGTACTTC
TRBJ2-1 | TRBD2 | NA | TRBV2 | CASSERTSGNEQFF | TGTGCCAGCAGTGAAAGGACTAGCGGAAATGAGCAGTTCTTC
TRBJ2-7 | NA | NA | TRBV6-1 | CASSELLFSEYSYEQYF | TGTGCCAGCAGTGAATTGCTTTTTAGTGAATACTCCTACGAGCAGTACTTC
TRBJ2-7 | TRBD1 | few | TRBV24-1 | CATSDPDRDEQYF | TGTGCCACCAGTGATCCCGACAGGGACGAGCAGTACTTC
TRBJ2-7 | TRBD2 | NA | TRBV5-6 | CASSGGLGFMYEQYF | TGTGCCAGCAGCGGCGGACTAGGGTTTATGTACGAGCAGTACTTC
TRBJ2-3 | NA | NA | TRBV27 | CASSLWGLTDTQYF | TGTGCCAGCAGTTTGTGGGGCCTCACAGATACGCAGTATTTT
TRBJ2-2 | TRBD2 | NA | TRBV3-1/TRBV3-2 | CASSQSSGGLAGELFF | TGTGCCAGCAGCCAAAGTTCGGGGGGTTTGGCCGGGGAGCTGTTTTTT
TRBJ2-3 | TRBD2 | NA | TRBV20-1 | CSASGSGRTDTQYF | TGCAGTGCTAGTGGGTCCGGGAGGACAGATACGCAGTATTTT